The clone carrying this T cell receptor (beta chain) was seen only once. Clones were read by immunoSEQ multiplex PCR, and TCRdb kept only the in-frame ones, dropping some. The top ten clones hold roughly 0.79% of a sample with over 85,000 clones, just over 90% of them seen once. This entry belongs to a study of T cell changes during pregnancy in multiple sclerosis. The CDR3 consists of 13 residues. V lost 5 bases and J 5 bases, leaving 12 bases between the germline ends. Looked up from germline, CDR1 is MNHEY and CDR2 is SMNVEV (reference sequence). The TCR sequence derives from a female donor in good health, enrolled as a control in a pregnancy study. The chain uses TRBV27 and TRBJ1-1; D call uncertain. Sequenced here: peripheral blood, sampled in the second trimester of pregnancy. The CDR3 is CASSPLRGTEAFF. CDR3 coding DNA: TGTGCCAGCAGTCCCCTCCGAGGGACTGAAGCTTTCTTT.